The 10 T cell receptor beta chains below all came from one sample that was sequenced in a study of T cell responses to AZD1222 COVID-19 vaccine. Profiling relied on immunoSEQ multiplex PCR, and the TCRdb table lists in-frame clones only, not all of them. Of tens of thousands of clones in the sample, around nine tenths were seen once. This material consisted of peripheral blood, taken on day 0 of MenACWY control vaccination. The receptors here all came from an adult in good health.

The rearrangement uses TRBV3-1 (or the pseudogene TRBV3-2) and TRBJ2-5; a weak D match, TRBD2 (6 bases). This CDR3 is 12 amino acids long. Trimming removed 4 bases at V and 5 bases at J, with 8 bases between. Germline lookup yields CDR1 LGHDT and CDR2 YNNKEL (reference sequence). In DNA form, the CDR3 reads TGTGCCAGCAGCCCCGGGGGTGAGACCCAGTACTTC. Translating it yields CASSPGGETQYF.

This sequence joins TRBV19 and TRBJ2-1; D perhaps matches TRBD1 (5 bases). The CDR3 spans 14 residues. Germline V gene data show CDR1 as LNHDA and CDR2 as SQIVND (reference sequence). Trimming stripped 2 bases from V and 7 bases from J, with 12 bases between. The CDR3 reads CASSITGAMNEQFF. In DNA, the CDR3 is TGTGCCAGTAGTATAACAGGTGCAATGAATGAGCAGTTCTTC.

The chain uses TRBV5-1 and TRBJ2-2, with D possibly being TRBD1 (6 bases). Per germline, CDR1 SGHRS and CDR2 YFSETQ. V gave up 6 bases and J gave up 5 bases, with 17 bases separating them. The CDR3 runs to 15 residues. In nucleotides, the CDR3 is TGCGCCAGCACTTGGGCCCAGGGGAGTACCGGGGAGCTGTTTTTT. Protein product: CASTWAQGSTGELFF.

The V and J genes are TRBV6-5 and TRBJ2-1; D gene unclear. This CDR3 region has 15 residues. Trimming removed 6 bases from V and 1 base from J, with 13 bases in between. The germline V gene encodes CDR1 MNHEY and CDR2 SVGAGI. CDR3 DNA sequence: TGTGCCAGCAGCCCCGCCCGGACGTCCTACAATGAGCAGTTCTTC. As protein: CASSPARTSYNEQFF.

The rearrangement joins TRBV25-1 to TRBJ1-1; D not resolved. Germline CDR1 MGHDK, CDR2 SYGVNS. V shed 6 bases and J shed 0 bases, with 14 bases lying between them. The CDR3 spans 15 residues. The CDR3 DNA reads TGTGCCAGCAGAAAGAGTTTAGCAATGAACACTGAAGCTTTCTTT. Amino acid sequence: CASRKSLAMNTEAFF.

The chain links TRBV28 to TRBJ1-2; D call uncertain. Germline V gives CDR1 MDHEN, CDR2 SYDVKM. The V end was cut by 3 bases, the J end by 0 bases, with 8 bases between. The CDR3 totals 14 residues. CDR3 loop: CASSLQNTNYGYTF. DNA of the CDR3: TGTGCCAGCAGTTTGCAAAACACTAACTATGGCTACACCTTC.

The genes are TRBV6-5 and TRBJ1-1; D unclear. This CDR3 is 13 amino acids long. The germline V gene has CDR1 MNHEY and CDR2 SVGAGI. V was clipped by 6 bases and J by 6 bases, with 14 bases between them. The CDR3, as DNA: TGTGCCAGCAGACTCATTGTTACCGCTGAAGCTTTCTTT. It translates to CASRLIVTAEAFF.

The chain links TRBV15 to TRBJ1-2; 10 bases map to TRBD1. CDR1 is LNHNV, CDR2 YYDKDF, per germline (reference sequence). This CDR3 comprises 14 residues. V was clipped by 5 bases and J by 4 bases; unmatched bases: 4. The CDR3 here is CATSPDRGVYGYTF. CDR3 DNA sequence: TGTGCCACCAGCCCGGACAGGGGGGTCTATGGCTACACCTTC.

V and J are TRBV5-6 and TRBJ2-3, with TRBD2 matching over 10 bases. This CDR3 contains 14 residues. CDR1 SGHDT and CDR2 YYEEEE come from the germline V gene. V was pared by 1 base and J by 6 bases, with 2 bases of the junction left unmatched. The CDR3 loop is CASSLTSGVDTQYF. The CDR3 DNA is TGTGCCAGCAGCTTGACTAGCGGGGTTGATACGCAGTATTTT. Full variable domain (remainder filled in from reference TRBV5-6 and TRBJ2-3): DAGVTQSPTHLIKTRGQQVTLRCSPKSGHDTVSWYQQALGQGPQFIFQYYEEEERQRGNFPDRFSGHQFPNYSSELNVNALLLGDSALYLCASSLTSGVDTQYFGPGTRLTVL.

The rearrangement uses TRBV18 and TRBJ2-2, with D unresolved. Looked up from germline, CDR1 is KGHSH and CDR2 is LQKENI. Trimming stripped 5 bases from V and 8 bases from J, with 12 bases between. The CDR3 is made up of 13 amino acids. The CDR3, as DNA: TGTGCCAGCTCAAGTTTGGCAAGAGGGGAGCTGTTTTTT. Protein product: CASSSLARGELFF.